This T cell receptor beta chain was captured by sequencing in a study of vaccination and CD4 T cells after COVID-19. Indicated treatment: roughly 10-day PBMC culture with coronavirus spike peptide pools or control peptides (ViraFEST assay). Positive PCR tests dated from March to December 2020, predating US Alpha, Beta and Delta variants. Each well received 2 million or so PBMCs, cultured with around 10 IU/ml IL-2 and roughly 9 ug/ml peptide pools. The length of the CDR3 is 14 residues. V gave up 8 bases and J gave up 10 bases; unmatched junction bases: 9. The germline V gene has CDR1 MRHNA and CDR2 SNTAGT. Cultured CD4+ T cells had their DNA profiled by the Oncomine TCR Beta short-read assay. TCRdb reanalysed the PCR reads using MiXCR and keeps one entry per CDR3 protein. The sample consists of about 15,000 distinct CDR3 sequences, about half of them appearing once. In its sample, this clonotype was seen a few times. Its antigen is unidentified.

Here the sequenced sample was cultured CD4+ T cells from blood, taken after SARS-CoV-2 vaccination. This clonotype originated in a human donor with COVID-19. This chain joins TRBV6-4 and TRBJ1-6, with TRBD1 matching over 9 bases. This chain's CDR3 is CASLGDRDGSPLHF. Here the CDR3 DNA reads TGTGCCAGCCTGGGGGACAGGGACGGCTCACCCCTCCACTTT.